This is a list of T cell receptor beta chains from one sample in a study of T cells in Graves' hyperthyroidism and ophthalmopathy. In TCRdb, the multiplex PCR reads were re-called with MiXCR into one record per CDR3 protein. The sample shows fewer than 700,000 distinct CDR3 sequences, 15% to 20% of them seen only once. What was sequenced was blood. The receptor set was obtained from a woman aged 25 to 45 with Graves' hyperthyroidism. Both conserved end residues are part of each CDR3. The D gene is left open where the match is weak. The size field is filled for only some rows; it gives once, few, many or a size class.

J gene	V gene	D gene	clone size	CDR3 DNA	CDR3 protein
TRBJ2-7	TRBV11-3	-	many	TGTGCCAGCAGCTATAAGGGAGAGTACGAGCAGTACTTC	CASSYKGEYEQYF
TRBJ2-1	TRBV24-1	TRBD2	few	TGTGCCACCAGTGCACGGGAGACTAGCAGGGATGAGCAGTTCTTC	CATSARETSRDEQFF
TRBJ2-1	TRBV7-9	-	many	TGTGCCAGCAGCTTAGTCGACGGTCACAATGAGCAGTTCTTC	CASSLVDGHNEQFF
TRBJ2-7	TRBV6-6	-	many	TGTGCCAGCAGTTACAACCCAGCCTACGAGCAGTACTTC	CASSYNPAYEQYF
TRBJ2-5	TRBV6-1	-	few	TGTGCCAGCAGTGAAGCCCAGGGCGGGTTAAGGGAGACCCAGTACTTC	CASSEAQGGLRETQYF
TRBJ2-7	TRBV2	-	many	TGTGCCAGCGGTGGGACGACTGGGACCTACGAGCAGTACTTC	CASGGTTGTYEQYF
TRBJ2-7	TRBV4-1	-	once	TGCGCCAGCAGCCAAGATGGGCTAGACGATAGTGAGCAGTACTTC	CASSQDGLDDSEQYF
TRBJ1-1	TRBV6-2/TRBV6-3	-	many	TGTGCCAGCAGTTACTCGGGACGGTTAAACACTGAAGCTTTCTTT	CASSYSGRLNTEAFF
TRBJ1-6	TRBV2	-	many	TGTGCCAGCACCAGGACTGGAAATTCACCCCTCCACTTT	CASTRTGNSPLHF
TRBJ1-1	TRBV7-3	TRBD1	many	TGTGCCAGCAGCGTACAGGGGACGAACACTGAAGCTTTCTTT	CASSVQGTNTEAFF
TRBJ2-3	TRBV28	-	many	TGTGCCAGCAGTCCGGGACCACTCACAGATACGCAGTATTTT	CASSPGPLTDTQYF
TRBJ2-5	TRBV20-1	-	-	TGCAGTGCTAGAGATAGGAGGATTGGACTGCATGAGGAGACCCAGTACTTC	CSARDRRIGLHEETQYF
TRBJ2-3	TRBV15	-	-	TGTGCCACCTCTCCGCGACGCACAGATACGCAGTATTTT	CATSPRRTDTQYF
TRBJ1-6	TRBV7-9	-	-	TGTGCCAGCGGGATTTCACCCCTCCACTTT	CASGISPLHF
TRBJ2-7	TRBV24-1	-	-	TGTGCCACCAGTGATACCCCACGCGAGCAGTACTTC	CATSDTPREQYF
TRBJ2-1	TRBV7-2	TRBD1	many	TGTGCCAGCAGCTCGACAGGGGTGGCCTACAATGAGCAGTTCTTC	CASSSTGVAYNEQFF
TRBJ1-2	TRBV2	-	many	TGTGCCAGCAGTTGGGACGCTCGGAGAGGCTACACCTTC	CASSWDARRGYTF
TRBJ2-1	TRBV6-2/TRBV6-3	-	many	TGTGCCAGCAGTCTTCGGGTTAACTCCTACAATGAGCAGTTCTTC	CASSLRVNSYNEQFF
TRBJ1-2	TRBV28	-	many	TGTGCCAGCAGACTGGACAGATTATCTGGCTACACCTTC	CASRLDRLSGYTF
TRBJ2-3	TRBV7-6	-	-	TGTGCCAGCAGCTTAGTGGCAGCCATCACAGATACGCAGTATTTT	CASSLVAAITDTQYF
TRBJ1-2	TRBV20-1	TRBD1	-	TGCAGTGCAAACCCGACAGGGGGAAGGGGCTACACCTTC	CSANPTGGRGYTF
TRBJ2-5	TRBV30	TRBD1	many	TGTGCCTGGAGTAAAATGGGGACAGAAGAGACCCAGTACTTC	CAWSKMGTEETQYF
TRBJ2-7	TRBV10-3	TRBD2	many	TGTGCCATCAGTGAGGCGGGGACTAGGGCCTACGAGCAGTACTTC	CAISEAGTRAYEQYF
TRBJ1-1	TRBV9	TRBD1	-	TGTGCCAGCAGCGTAGGGGGACAGGGGATCGGAGACACTGAAGCTTTCTTT	CASSVGGQGIGDTEAFF
TRBJ2-1	TRBV24-1	TRBD2	many	TGTGCCACCAGTGATTTGAGGGGAGGGCCCTACAATGAGCAGTTCTTC	CATSDLRGGPYNEQFF
TRBJ1-1	TRBV14	-	few	TGTGCCAGCAGCCACAGACGCGGAGACACTGAAGCTTTCTTT	CASSHRRGDTEAFF
TRBJ2-7	TRBV30	-	many	TGTGCCTGGAGTGTACTAGGGGGAGGGAGTCGGTACGAGCAGTACTTC	CAWSVLGGGSRYEQYF
TRBJ2-6	TRBV6-1	-	few	TGTGCAATGGGAGTCTCTGGGGCCAACGTCCTGACTTTC	CAMGVSGANVLTF
TRBJ2-7	TRBV2	-	many	TGTGCCAGCAGTGATTGGGTTTCCCACTCATTCAGCGAGCAGTACTTC	CASSDWVSHSFSEQYF
TRBJ2-1	TRBV7-2	TRBD2	-	TGTGCCAGCAGCTTAGCGCCGGGACTAGCGGGAGAAGTGGGGTACAATGAGCAGTTCTTC	CASSLAPGLAGEVGYNEQFF
TRBJ2-1	TRBV2	TRBD2	many	TGTGCCAGCAGTGAATCCGGGACTAGCGGGAGCAATGAGCAGTTCTTC	CASSESGTSGSNEQFF
TRBJ1-2	TRBV7-9	TRBD1	-	TGTGCCAGCAGCTCCCCACAGCAGGGGGCGTCTAGATATGGCTACACCTTC	CASSSPQQGASRYGYTF
TRBJ2-7	TRBV7-8	-	many	TGTGCCAGCAGCTTCCTCTACTTGCCCGAGCAGTACTTC	CASSFLYLPEQYF
TRBJ2-2	TRBV6-5	TRBD1	few	TGTGCCAGCAGTTATCTCGGACAGGGAGGTAGCACCGGGGAGCTGTTTTTT	CASSYLGQGGSTGELFF
TRBJ1-1	TRBV12-3/TRBV12-4	-	many	TGTGCCAGCAGTCCCATGGGGGGAATGAACACTGAAGCTTTCTTT	CASSPMGGMNTEAFF
TRBJ2-2	TRBV9	-	-	TGTGCCAGCAGCCCCACCCTCGGGACGGTCACCGGGGAGCTGTTTTTT	CASSPTLGTVTGELFF
TRBJ2-1	TRBV10-3	-	-	TGTGCCATCAGTGAGTCCAGGTTTGAGCAGTTCTTC	CAISESRFEQFF
TRBJ1-5	TRBV6-2/TRBV6-3	TRBD1	few	TGTGCCAGCAGCCTGGATACCAACAGGGGAGGGGATCAGCCCCAGCATTTT	CASSLDTNRGGDQPQHF
TRBJ2-1	TRBV12-5	TRBD1	-	TGTGCTAGTGGTTTGTCACAGGGGGTATACAATGAGCAGTTCTTC	CASGLSQGVYNEQFF
TRBJ2-7	TRBV28	-	-	TGTGCCAGCAGGAATACCAGCTCCTACGAGCAGTACTTC	CASRNTSSYEQYF
TRBJ2-7	TRBV30	-	-	TGTGCCTGGAGTGCGGTGGGCCCGGAGGGACTCCGCTACGAGCAGTACTTC	CAWSAVGPEGLRYEQYF
TRBJ2-1	TRBV6-1	TRBD2	-	TGTGCCAGCAAAGGACTAGCGGGAGGGCTCTCCTACAATGAGCAGTTCTTC	CASKGLAGGLSYNEQFF
TRBJ1-1	TRBV18	-	many	TGTGCCAGCTCACACGGAGAGAACACTGAAGCTTTCTTT	CASSHGENTEAFF
TRBJ1-6	TRBV30	TRBD1	few	TGTGCCTGGCTGGACAGGCCACCCGGGCCGGATTCACCCCTCCACTTT	CAWLDRPPGPDSPLHF
TRBJ2-7	TRBV6-6	TRBD1	many	TGTGCCAGCAGTTACGGTACCGGGACAGGGGTTAACGAGCAGTACTTC	CASSYGTGTGVNEQYF
TRBJ1-3	TRBV12-3/TRBV12-4	-	many	TGTGCCAGCACCGGGGGGGGATACGGAAACACCATATATTTT	CASTGGGYGNTIYF
TRBJ2-1	TRBV7-9	-	many	TGTGCCAGCAGCTTAGGGGGCGGACTGATTAATGAGCAGTTCTTC	CASSLGGGLINEQFF
TRBJ1-5	TRBV20-1	-	-	TGCAGTGCTAAATGGGGGCGGCAGCCCCAGCATTTT	CSAKWGRQPQHF